This T cell receptor (beta chain) was observed in a study of response to subunit inactivated influenza vaccine. TCRdb processed the RT-PCR reads anew with MiXCR; each CDR3 protein has one entry. The data hold about 780,000 distinct CDR3 sequences, with about 18% observed a single time. Findings of the study overall: Every seasonal influenza vaccination brings in few new T cells, the authors suggested.

On this clonotype: Antigen unknown.

The sequence was obtained from a man between 50 and 59 years old who received an inactivated influenza vaccine. Sample: PBMCs from blood, taken less than 6 days after vaccination.

The CDR3 DNA is TGTGCCAGCACCCGACAGAACTATGGCTACACCTTC. It yields the protein CASTRQNYGYTF. The rearrangement uses TRBV6-6 and TRBJ1-2, with a weak D call TRBD1 (5 bases). The germline V gene has CDR1 MNHNY and CDR2 SVGAGI (reference sequence). The V end lost 7 bases, the J end lost 2 bases, and 8 bases lay between the germline ends. The CDR3 runs 12 residues.